The clone carrying this T cell receptor beta chain was recorded at least ten times. Its target is unknown. The data were obtained in a study of glioma-infiltrating T cells. The study, taken as a whole, reports: Tissue-blood divergence was below expectation in non-neoplastic patients, above in gliomas. Only very few CDR3 sequences appeared in both tissue and blood.

Trimming pared 2 bases from V and 7 bases from J, leaving 11 bases between. Germline V lookup: CDR1 ENHRY, CDR2 SYGVKD. The CDR3 covers 13 residues. Amplification of TCR alpha and beta CDR3 regions from RNA used iRepertoire nested multiplex PCR. One-step reverse transcription and amplification started from approximately 100-400 ng of tissue mRNA or PBMC total RNA. MiXCR was run by TCRdb on the multiplex PCR reads, yielding one entry per CDR3 protein. The sample shows over 70,000 distinct CDR3 sequences, under 30% of them seen only once. This chain connects TRBV10-3 to TRBJ1-2, with D uncertain. The receptor was isolated from a human donor with low-grade glioma or glioblastoma, undergoing nonglioma brain surgery, or in good health (not recorded which). Sample: glioma tissue, nonneoplastic brain tissue, or PBMCs (not recorded which). The CDR3 DNA reads as TGTGCCATCAGTGAGCCCACGGTCCGTGGCTACACCTTC. Protein product: CAISEPTVRGYTF.